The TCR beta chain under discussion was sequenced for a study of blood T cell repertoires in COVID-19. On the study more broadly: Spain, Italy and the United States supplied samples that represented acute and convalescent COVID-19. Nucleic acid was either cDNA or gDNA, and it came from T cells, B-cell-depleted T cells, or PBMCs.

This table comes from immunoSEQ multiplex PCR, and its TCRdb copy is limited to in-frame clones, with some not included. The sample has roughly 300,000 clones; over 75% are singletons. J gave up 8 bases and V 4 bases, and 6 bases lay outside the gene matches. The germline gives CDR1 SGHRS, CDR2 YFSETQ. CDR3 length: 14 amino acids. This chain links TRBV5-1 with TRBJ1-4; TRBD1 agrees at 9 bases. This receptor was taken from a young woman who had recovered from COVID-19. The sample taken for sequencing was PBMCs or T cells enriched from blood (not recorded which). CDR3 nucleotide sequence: TGCGCCAGCAGCCCGGGACAGGGTCTGGAAAAACTGTTTTTT. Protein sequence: CASSPGQGLEKLFF.